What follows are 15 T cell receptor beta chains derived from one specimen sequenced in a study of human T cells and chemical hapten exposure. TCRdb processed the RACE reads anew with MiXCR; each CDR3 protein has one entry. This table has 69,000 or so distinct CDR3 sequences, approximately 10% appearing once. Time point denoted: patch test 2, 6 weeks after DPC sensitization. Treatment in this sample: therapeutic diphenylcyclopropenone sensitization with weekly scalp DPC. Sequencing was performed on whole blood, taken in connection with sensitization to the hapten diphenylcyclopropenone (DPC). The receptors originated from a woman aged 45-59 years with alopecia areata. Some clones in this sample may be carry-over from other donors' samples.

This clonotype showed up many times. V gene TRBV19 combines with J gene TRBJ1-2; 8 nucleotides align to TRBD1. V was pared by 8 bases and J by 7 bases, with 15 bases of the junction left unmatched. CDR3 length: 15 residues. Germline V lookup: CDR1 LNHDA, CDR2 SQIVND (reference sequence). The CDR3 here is CASFTTQGAEGGYTF. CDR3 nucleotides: TGTGCCAGTTTCACCACCCAGGGGGCAGAAGGTGGCTACACCTTC.

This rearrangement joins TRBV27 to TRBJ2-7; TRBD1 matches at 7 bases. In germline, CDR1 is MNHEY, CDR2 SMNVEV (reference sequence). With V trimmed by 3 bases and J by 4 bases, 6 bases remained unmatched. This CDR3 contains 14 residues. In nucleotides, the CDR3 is TGTGCCAGCAGTTTCGGGGACAGTAGATACGAGCAGTACTTC. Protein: CASSFGDSRYEQYF.

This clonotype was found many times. For the CDR3, the DNA is TGTGCCTGGAGGGGGACTATTCCCCTTTTGGGCTCCTACAATGAGCAGTTCTTC. Translation gives CAWRGTIPLLGSYNEQFF. The chain links TRBV30 to TRBJ2-1; 7 bases agree with TRBD2. This CDR3 has 18 amino acids. Germline-derived CDR1 and CDR2 are GTSNPN and SVGIG (reference sequence). The trim removed 3 bases at V and 0 bases at J, leaving 14 bases unmatched.

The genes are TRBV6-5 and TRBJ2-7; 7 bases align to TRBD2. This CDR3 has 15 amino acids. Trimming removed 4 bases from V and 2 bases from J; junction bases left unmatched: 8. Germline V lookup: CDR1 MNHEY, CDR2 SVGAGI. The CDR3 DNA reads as TGTGCCAGCAGTTTGGGGCGGGGGAACCCCTACGAGCAGTACTTC. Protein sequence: CASSLGRGNPYEQYF.

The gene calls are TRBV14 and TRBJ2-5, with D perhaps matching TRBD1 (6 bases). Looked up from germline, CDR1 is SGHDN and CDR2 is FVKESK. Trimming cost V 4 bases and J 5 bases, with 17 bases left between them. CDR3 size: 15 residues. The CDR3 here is CASSPLDRGVETQYF. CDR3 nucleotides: TGTGCCAGCAGCCCCTTGGACAGAGGGGTGGAGACCCAGTACTTC.

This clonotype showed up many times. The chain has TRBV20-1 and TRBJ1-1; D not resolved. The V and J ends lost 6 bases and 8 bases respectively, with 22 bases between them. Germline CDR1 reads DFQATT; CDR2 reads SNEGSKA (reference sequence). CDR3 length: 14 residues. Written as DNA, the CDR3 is TGCAGTGCGCCAGGCCAGTTGAACACTGACGAAGCTTTCTTT. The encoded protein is CSAPGQLNTDEAFF.

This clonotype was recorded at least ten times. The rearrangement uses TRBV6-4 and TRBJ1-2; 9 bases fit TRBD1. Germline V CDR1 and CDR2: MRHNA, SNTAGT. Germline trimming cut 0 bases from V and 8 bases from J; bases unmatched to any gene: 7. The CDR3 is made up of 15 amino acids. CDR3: CASSDSSQGARGYTF. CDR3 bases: TGTGCCAGCAGTGACTCTTCACAGGGGGCGCGAGGCTACACCTTC.

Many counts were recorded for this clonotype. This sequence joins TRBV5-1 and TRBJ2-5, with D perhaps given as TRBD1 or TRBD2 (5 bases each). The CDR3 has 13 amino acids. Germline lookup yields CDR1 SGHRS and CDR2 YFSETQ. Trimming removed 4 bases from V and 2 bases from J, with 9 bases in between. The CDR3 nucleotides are TGCGCCAGCAGCCGGGACGGGCAAGAGACCCAGTACTTC. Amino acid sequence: CASSRDGQETQYF.

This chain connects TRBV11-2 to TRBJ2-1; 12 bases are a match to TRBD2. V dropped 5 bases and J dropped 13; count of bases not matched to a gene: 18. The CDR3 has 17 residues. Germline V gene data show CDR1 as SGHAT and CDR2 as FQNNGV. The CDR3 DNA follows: TGTGCCAGCAGCCCCATCCGACTAGCGGGAGAGTGGGGGAAACAGTTCTTC. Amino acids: CASSPIRLAGEWGKQFF.

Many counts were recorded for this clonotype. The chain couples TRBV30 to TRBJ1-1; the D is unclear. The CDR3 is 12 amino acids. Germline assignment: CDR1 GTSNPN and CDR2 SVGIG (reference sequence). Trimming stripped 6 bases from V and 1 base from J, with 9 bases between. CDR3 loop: CACAASNTEAFF. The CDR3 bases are TGTGCCTGTGCAGCTTCGAACACTGAAGCTTTCTTT.

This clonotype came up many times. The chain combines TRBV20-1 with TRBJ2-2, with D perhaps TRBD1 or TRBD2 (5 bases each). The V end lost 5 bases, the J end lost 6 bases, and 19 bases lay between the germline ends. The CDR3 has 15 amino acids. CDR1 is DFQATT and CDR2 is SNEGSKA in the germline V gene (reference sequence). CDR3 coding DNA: TGCAGTGCTTCGGACTCCTGGGGACCTCCCGGGGAGCTGTTTTTT. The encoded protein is CSASDSWGPPGELFF.

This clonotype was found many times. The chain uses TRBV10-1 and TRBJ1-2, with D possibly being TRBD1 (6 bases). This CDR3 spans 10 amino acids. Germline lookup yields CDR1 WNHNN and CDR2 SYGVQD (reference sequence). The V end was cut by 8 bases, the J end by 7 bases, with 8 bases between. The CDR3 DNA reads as TGCGCCAGCGGACAGCCTGGCTACACCTTC. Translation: CASGQPGYTF.

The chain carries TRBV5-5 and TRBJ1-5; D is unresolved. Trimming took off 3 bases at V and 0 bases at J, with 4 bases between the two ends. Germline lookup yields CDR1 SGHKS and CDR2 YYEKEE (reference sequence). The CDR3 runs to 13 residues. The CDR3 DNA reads TGTGCCAGCAGCTGGGATAGCAATCAGCCCCAGCATTTT. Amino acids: CASSWDSNQPQHF. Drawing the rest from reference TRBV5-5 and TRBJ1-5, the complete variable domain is DAGVTQSPTHLIKTRGQQVTLRCSPISGHKSVSWYQQVLGQGPQFIFQYYEKEERGRGNFPDRFSARQFPNYSSELNVNALLLGDSALYLCASSWDSNQPQHFGDGTRLSIL.

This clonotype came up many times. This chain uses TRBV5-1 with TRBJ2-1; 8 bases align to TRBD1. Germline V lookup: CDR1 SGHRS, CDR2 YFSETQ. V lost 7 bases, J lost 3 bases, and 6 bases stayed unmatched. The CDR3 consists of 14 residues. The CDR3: CASSDRALYNEQFF. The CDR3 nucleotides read TGCGCCAGCTCGGACAGGGCCCTCTACAATGAGCAGTTCTTC.

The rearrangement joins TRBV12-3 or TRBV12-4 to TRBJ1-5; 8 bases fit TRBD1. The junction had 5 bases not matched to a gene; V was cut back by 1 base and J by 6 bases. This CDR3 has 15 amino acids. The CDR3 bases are TGTGCCAGCAGTTTAGGACAGGGGAGGGTTCAGCCCCAGCATTTT. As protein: CASSLGQGRVQPQHF.